The clone carrying this T cell receptor beta chain occurred once. Its antigen is as yet unknown. Primers included in the PCR were 60 Vbeta and 13 Jbeta primers. Some clones are missing from TCRdb's copy, which holds only in-frame ones; the method was immunoSEQ multiplex PCR. Of 150,000 to 200,000 clones listed, approximately 88% were seen once; the top ten hold about 0.25%. The CDR3 consists of 12 residues. Per germline, CDR1 MDHEN and CDR2 SYDVKM. Trimming took off 10 bases at V and 0 bases at J, with 9 bases between the two ends. The sample comes from a study of cytomegalovirus exposure and HLA in healthy donors. Study-wide context: Early released data had about 80 million unique TCRs, all coming from HLA-typed donors. Of all 400 or so donors who were genotyped, 75% to 90% belonged to the Caucasian-associated ancestry cluster.

Study outcomes and limitations: It has been reported that TCR beta sequences accurately predicted the HLA-A and HLA-B alleles of most subjects. Reports credit the classifier with highly specific, highly sensitive diagnosis of cytomegalovirus status.

The sequence derives from a boy aged 5-17 years in good health and CMV-seronegative. The specimen sequenced was PBMCs. The chain carries TRBV28 and TRBJ1-1; D is uncertain. This chain's CDR3 is CAISGLNTEAFF. DNA of the CDR3: TGTGCCATCTCTGGGCTGAACACTGAAGCTTTCTTT.